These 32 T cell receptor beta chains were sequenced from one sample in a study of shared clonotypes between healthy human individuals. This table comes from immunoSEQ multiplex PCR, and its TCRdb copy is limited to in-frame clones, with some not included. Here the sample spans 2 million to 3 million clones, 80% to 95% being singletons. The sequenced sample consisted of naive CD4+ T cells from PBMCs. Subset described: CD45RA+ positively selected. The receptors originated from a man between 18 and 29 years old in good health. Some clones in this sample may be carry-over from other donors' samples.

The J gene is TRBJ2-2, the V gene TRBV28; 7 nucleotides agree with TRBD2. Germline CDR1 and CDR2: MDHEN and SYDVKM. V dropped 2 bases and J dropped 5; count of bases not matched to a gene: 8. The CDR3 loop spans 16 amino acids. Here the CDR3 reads CASSLGRGRGTGELFF. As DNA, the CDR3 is TGTGCCAGCAGTTTAGGTCGAGGGAGGGGAACCGGGGAGCTGTTTTTT.

In DNA, the CDR3 is TGTGCCAGCAGCTTACACCAGCCCGAAATGAACACTGAAGCTTTCTTT. It encodes CASSLHQPEMNTEAFF. This rearrangement joins TRBV7-2 to TRBJ1-1; D unclear. V shed 2 bases and J shed 0 bases, with 13 bases lying between them. The CDR3 totals 16 residues. Germline-derived CDR1 and CDR2 are SGHTA and FQGNSA.

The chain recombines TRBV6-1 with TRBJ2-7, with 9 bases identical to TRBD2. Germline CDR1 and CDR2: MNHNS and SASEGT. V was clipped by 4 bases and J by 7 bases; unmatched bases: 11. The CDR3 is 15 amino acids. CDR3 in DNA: TGTGCCAGCAGTGGACGTTTTAGCGGGAGCTGGGAGCAGTACTTC. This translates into CASSGRFSGSWEQYF.

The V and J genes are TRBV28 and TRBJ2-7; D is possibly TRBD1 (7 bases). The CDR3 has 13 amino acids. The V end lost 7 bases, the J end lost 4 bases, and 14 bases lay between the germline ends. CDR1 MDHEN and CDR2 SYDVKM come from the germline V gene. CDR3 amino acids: CASTTGGQYEQYF. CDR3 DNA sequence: TGTGCCAGCACCACCGGGGGACAGTACGAGCAGTACTTC.

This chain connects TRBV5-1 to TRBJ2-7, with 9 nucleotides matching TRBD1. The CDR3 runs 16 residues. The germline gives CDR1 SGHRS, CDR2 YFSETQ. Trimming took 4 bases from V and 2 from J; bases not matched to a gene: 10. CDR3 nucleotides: TGCGCCAGCAGCAGGATGACAGGGGGAGCCACCTACGAGCAGTACTTC. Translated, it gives CASSRMTGGATYEQYF.

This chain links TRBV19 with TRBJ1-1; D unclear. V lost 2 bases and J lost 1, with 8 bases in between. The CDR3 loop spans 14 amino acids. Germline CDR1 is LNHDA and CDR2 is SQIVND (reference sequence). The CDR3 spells CASSIQSANTEAFF. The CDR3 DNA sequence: TGTGCCAGTAGTATACAATCGGCGAACACTGAAGCTTTCTTT. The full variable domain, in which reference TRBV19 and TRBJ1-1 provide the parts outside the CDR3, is DGGITQSPKYLFRKEGQNVTLSCEQNLNHDAMYWYRQDPGQGLRLIYYSQIVNDFQKGDIAEGYSVSREKKESFPLTVTSAQKNPTAFYLCASSIQSANTEAFFGQGTRLTVV.

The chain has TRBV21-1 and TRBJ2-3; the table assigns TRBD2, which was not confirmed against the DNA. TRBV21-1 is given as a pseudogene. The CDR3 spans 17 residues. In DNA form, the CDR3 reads TGTGCCAGCAGCCCAAAGACTAGCACCGACGGCACAGATACGCAGTATTTT. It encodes CASSPKTSTDGTDTQYF.

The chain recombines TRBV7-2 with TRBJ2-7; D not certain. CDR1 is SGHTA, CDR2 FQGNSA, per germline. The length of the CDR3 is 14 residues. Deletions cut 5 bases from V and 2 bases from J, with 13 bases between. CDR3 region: CASSKSTPPYEQYF. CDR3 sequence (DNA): TGTGCCAGCAGCAAATCTACACCTCCCTACGAGCAGTACTTC.

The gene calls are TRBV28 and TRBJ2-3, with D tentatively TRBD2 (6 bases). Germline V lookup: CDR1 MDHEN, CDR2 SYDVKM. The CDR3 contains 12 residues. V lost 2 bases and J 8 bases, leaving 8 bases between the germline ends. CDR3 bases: TGTGCCAGCAGTTTAGTGGGAGGTACGCAGTATTTT. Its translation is CASSLVGGTQYF. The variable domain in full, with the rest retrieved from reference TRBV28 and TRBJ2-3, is DVKVTQSSRYLVKRTGEKVFLECVQDMDHENMFWYRQDPGLGLRLIYFSYDVKMKEKGDIPEGYSVSREKKERFSLILESASTNQTSMYLCASSLVGGTQYFGPGTRLTVL.

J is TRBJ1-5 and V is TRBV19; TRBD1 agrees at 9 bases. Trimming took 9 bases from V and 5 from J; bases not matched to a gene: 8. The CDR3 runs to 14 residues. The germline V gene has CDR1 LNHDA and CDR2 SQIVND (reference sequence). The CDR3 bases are TGTGCCAGCTCCGACAGGGGGTTATATCAGCCCCAGCATTTT. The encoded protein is CASSDRGLYQPQHF.

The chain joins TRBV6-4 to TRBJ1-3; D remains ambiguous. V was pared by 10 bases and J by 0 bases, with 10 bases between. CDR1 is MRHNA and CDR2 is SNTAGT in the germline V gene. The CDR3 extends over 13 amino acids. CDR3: CANQVHSGNTIYF. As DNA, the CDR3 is TGTGCCAACCAGGTTCACTCTGGAAACACCATATATTTT.

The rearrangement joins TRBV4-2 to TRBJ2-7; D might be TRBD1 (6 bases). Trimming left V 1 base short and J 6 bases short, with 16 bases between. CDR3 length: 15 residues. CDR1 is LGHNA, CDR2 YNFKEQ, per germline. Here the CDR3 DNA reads TGTGCCAGCAGCCAAGGGCAGGGCAGGGGAACCGAGCAGTACTTC. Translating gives CASSQGQGRGTEQYF.

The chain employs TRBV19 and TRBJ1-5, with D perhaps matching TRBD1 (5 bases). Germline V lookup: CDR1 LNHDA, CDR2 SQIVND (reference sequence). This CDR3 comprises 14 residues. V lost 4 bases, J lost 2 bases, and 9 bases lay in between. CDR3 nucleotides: TGTGCCAGTAGTAGGGGGATTCGCAATCAGCCCCAGCATTTT. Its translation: CASSRGIRNQPQHF. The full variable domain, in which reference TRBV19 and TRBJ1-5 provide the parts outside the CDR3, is DGGITQSPKYLFRKEGQNVTLSCEQNLNHDAMYWYRQDPGQGLRLIYYSQIVNDFQKGDIAEGYSVSREKKESFPLTVTSAQKNPTAFYLCASSRGIRNQPQHFGDGTRLSIL.

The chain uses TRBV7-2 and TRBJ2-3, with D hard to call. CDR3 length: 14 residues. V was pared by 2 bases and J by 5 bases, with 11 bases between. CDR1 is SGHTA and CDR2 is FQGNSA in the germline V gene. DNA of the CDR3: TGTGCCAGCAGCTTATTGGCGGTGGTAGATACGCAGTATTTT. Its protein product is CASSLLAVVDTQYF.

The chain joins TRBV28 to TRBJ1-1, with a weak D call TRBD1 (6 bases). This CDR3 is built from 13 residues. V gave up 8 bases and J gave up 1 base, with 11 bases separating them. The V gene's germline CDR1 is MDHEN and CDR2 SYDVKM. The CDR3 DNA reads TGTGCCAGCGCACAGGGCGGGAACACTGAAGCTTTCTTT. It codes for CASAQGGNTEAFF.

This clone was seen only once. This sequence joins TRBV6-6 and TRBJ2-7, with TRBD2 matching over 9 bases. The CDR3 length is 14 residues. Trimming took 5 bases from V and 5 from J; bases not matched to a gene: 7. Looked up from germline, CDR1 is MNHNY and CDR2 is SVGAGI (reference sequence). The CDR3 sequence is CASSSSGSRNEQYF. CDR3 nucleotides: TGTGCCAGCAGTAGTAGCGGGAGCAGAAACGAGCAGTACTTC.

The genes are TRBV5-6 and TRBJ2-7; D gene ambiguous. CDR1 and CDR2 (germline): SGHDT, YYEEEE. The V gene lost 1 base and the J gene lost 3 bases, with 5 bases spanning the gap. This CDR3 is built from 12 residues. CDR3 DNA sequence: TGTGCCAGCAGCTTGATCAACTACGAGCAGTACTTC. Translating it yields CASSLINYEQYF. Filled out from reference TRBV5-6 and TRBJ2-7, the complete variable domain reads DAGVTQSPTHLIKTRGQQVTLRCSPKSGHDTVSWYQQALGQGPQFIFQYYEEEERQRGNFPDRFSGHQFPNYSSELNVNALLLGDSALYLCASSLINYEQYFGPGTRLTVT.

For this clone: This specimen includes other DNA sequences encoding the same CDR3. The CDR3 here is CASSLGRQNTEAFF. DNA of the CDR3: TGCGCCAGCAGCTTGGGCCGACAGAACACTGAAGCTTTCTTT. The chain has TRBV5-1 and TRBJ1-1; D unresolved. CDR3 length equals 14 residues. V shed 0 bases and J shed 1 base, with 7 bases lying between them. Germline values: CDR1 SGHRS, CDR2 YFSETQ.

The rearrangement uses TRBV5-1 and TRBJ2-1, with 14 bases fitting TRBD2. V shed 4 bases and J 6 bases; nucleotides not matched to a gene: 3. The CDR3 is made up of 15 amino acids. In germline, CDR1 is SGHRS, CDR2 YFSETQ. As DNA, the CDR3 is TGCGCCAGCAGCGCCGGGACTAGCGGGAGCAATGAGCAGTTCTTC. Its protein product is CASSAGTSGSNEQFF.

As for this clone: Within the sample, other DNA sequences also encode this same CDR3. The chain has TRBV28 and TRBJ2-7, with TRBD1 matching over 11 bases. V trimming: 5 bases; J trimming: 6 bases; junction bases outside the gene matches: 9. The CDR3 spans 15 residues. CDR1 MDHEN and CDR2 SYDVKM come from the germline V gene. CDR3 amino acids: CASSPPGDRGAEQYF. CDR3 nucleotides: TGTGCCAGCAGTCCACCTGGGGACAGGGGGGCCGAGCAGTACTTC. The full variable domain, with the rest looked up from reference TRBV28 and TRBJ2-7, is DVKVTQSSRYLVKRTGEKVFLECVQDMDHENMFWYRQDPGLGLRLIYFSYDVKMKEKGDIPEGYSVSREKKERFSLILESASTNQTSMYLCASSPPGDRGAEQYFGPGTRLTVT.

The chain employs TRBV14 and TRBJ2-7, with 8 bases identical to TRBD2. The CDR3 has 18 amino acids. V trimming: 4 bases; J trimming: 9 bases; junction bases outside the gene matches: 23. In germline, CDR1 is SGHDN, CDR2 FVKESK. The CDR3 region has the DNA TGTGCCAGCAGCCCACTCCAGGGAAACCGGGATAGTAGCGGGACGCAGTACTTC. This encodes CASSPLQGNRDSSGTQYF.

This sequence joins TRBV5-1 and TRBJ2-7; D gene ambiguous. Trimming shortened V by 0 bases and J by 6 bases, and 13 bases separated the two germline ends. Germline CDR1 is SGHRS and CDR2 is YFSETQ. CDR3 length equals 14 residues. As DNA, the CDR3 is TGCGCCAGCAGCTTGGTACCGGGTTCCAGCGAGCAGTACTTC. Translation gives CASSLVPGSSEQYF.

The CDR3 DNA reads as TGTGCCAGCTATCCCGGGGGACAGGCATTCAATGAGCAGTTCTTC. Residues: CASYPGGQAFNEQFF. The rearrangement uses TRBV28 and TRBJ2-1, with 8 bases fitting TRBD1. Germline V gene data show CDR1 as MDHEN and CDR2 as SYDVKM. The length of the CDR3 is 15 residues. Unmatched junction bases numbered 12, after V lost 8 bases and J lost 6 bases.

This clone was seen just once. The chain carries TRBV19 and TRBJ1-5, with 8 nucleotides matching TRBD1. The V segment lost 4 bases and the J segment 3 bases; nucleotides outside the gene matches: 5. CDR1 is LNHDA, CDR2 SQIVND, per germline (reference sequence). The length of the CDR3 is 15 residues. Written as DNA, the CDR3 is TGTGCCAGTAGTACAAGGACAGGGAACAATCAGCCCCAGCATTTT. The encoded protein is CASSTRTGNNQPQHF.

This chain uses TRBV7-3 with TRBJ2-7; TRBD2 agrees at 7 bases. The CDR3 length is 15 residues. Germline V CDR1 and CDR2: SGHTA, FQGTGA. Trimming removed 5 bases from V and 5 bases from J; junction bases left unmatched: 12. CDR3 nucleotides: TGTGCCAGCAGCCCTCAGAGGAGCGGGGTCGACGAGCAGTACTTC. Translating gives CASSPQRSGVDEQYF.

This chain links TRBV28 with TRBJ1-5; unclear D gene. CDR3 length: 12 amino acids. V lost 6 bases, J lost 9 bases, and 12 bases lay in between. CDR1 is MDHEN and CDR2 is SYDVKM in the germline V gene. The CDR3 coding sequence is TGTGCCAGCAGCGAGGGATTCGGGCCCCAGCATTTT. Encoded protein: CASSEGFGPQHF.

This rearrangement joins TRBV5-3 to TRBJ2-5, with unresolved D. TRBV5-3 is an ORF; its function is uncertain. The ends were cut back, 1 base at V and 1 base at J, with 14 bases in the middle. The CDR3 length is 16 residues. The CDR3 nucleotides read TGTGCCAGAAGCTTGTGTTCAGGAACAACCCAAGAGACCCAGTACTTC. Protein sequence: CARSLCSGTTQETQYF.

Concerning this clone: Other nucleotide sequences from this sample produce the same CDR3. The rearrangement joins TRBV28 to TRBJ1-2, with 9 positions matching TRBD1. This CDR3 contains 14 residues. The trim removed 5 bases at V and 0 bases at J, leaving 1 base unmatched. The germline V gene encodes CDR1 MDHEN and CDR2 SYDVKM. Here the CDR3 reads CASSRQGANYGYTF. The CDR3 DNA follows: TGTGCCAGCAGTAGACAGGGGGCTAACTATGGCTACACCTTC.

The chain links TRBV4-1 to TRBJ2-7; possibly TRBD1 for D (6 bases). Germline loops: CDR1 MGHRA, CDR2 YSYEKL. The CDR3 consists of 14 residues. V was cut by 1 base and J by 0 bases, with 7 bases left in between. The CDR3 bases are TGCGCCAGCAGCCAAGGGGACAACTCCTACGAGCAGTACTTC. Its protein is CASSQGDNSYEQYF.

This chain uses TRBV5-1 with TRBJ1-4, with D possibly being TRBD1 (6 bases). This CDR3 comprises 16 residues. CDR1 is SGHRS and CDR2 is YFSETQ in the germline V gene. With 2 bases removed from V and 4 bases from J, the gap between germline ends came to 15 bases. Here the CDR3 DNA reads TGCGCCAGCAGCTTAATCGGCGGGGGGCTTAATGAAAAACTGTTTTTT. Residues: CASSLIGGGLNEKLFF. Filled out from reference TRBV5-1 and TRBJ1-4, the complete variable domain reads KAGVTQTPRYLIKTRGQQVTLSCSPISGHRSVSWYQQTPGQGLQFLFEYFSETQRNKGNFPGRFSGRQFSNSRSEMNVSTLELGDSALYLCASSLIGGGLNEKLFFGSGTQLSVL.

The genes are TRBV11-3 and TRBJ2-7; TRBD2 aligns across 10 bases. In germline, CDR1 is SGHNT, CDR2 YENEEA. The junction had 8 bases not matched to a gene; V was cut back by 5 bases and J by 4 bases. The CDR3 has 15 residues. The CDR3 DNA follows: TGTGCCAGCAGCCACGGGGGGACTAGCGTATACGAGCAGTACTTC. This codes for CASSHGGTSVYEQYF.

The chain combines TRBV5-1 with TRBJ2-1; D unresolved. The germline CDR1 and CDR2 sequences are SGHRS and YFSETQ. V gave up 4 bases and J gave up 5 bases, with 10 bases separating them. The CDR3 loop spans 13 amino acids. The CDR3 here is CASSQGLNNEQFF. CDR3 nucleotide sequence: TGCGCCAGCAGCCAAGGCCTAAACAATGAGCAGTTCTTC.